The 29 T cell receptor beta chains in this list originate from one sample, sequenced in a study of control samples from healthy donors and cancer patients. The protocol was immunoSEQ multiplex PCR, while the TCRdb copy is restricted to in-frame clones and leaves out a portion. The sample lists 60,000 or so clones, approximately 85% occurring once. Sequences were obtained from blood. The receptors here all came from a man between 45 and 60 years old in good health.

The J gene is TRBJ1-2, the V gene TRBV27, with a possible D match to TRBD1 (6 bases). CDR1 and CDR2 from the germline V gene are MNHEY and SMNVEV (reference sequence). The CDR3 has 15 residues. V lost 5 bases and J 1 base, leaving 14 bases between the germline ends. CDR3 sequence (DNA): TGTGCCAGCAGTCTAACAGGAGGGGGTAACTATGGCTACACCTTC. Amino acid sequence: CASSLTGGGNYGYTF.

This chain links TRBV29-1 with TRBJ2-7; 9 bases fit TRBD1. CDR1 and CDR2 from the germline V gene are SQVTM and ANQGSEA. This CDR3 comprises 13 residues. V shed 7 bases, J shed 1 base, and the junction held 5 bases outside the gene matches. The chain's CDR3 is CSAGTGPSYEQYF. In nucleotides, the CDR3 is TGCAGCGCAGGGACAGGGCCATCCTACGAGCAGTACTTC.

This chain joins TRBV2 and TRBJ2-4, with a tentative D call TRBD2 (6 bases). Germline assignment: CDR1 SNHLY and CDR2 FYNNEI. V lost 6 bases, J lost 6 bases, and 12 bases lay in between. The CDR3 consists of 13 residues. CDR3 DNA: TGTGCCAGCAGAACCGACGGGGGAAACATTCAGTACTTC. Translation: CASRTDGGNIQYF.

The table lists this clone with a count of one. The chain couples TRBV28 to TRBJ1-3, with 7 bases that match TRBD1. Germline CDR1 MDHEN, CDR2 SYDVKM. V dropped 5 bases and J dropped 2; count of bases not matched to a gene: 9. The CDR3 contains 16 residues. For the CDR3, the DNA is TGTGCCAGCAGTCCGACAGGGAACATCACTGGAAACACCATATATTTT. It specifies CASSPTGNITGNTIYF. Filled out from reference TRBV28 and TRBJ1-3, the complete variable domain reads DVKVTQSSRYLVKRTGEKVFLECVQDMDHENMFWYRQDPGLGLRLIYFSYDVKMKEKGDIPEGYSVSREKKERFSLILESASTNQTSMYLCASSPTGNITGNTIYFGEGSWLTVV.

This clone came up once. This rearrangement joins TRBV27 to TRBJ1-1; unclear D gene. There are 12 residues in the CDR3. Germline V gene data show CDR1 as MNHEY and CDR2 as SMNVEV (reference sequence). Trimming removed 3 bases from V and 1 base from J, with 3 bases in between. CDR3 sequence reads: CASSFRNTEAFF. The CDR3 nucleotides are TGTGCCAGCAGTTTTAGGAACACTGAAGCTTTCTTT.

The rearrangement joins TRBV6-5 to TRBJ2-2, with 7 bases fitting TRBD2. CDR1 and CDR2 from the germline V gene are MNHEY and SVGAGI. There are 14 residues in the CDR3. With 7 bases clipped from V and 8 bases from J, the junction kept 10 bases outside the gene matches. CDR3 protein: CASNPSGPLGELFF. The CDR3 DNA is TGTGCCAGCAATCCTAGCGGTCCTTTGGGGGAGCTGTTTTTT.

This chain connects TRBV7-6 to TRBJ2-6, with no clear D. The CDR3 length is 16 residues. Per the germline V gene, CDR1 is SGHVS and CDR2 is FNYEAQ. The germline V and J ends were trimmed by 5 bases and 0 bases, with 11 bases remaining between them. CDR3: CASSPKPSSGANVLTF. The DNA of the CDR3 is TGTGCCAGCAGCCCCAAACCGTCCTCTGGGGCCAACGTCCTGACTTTC.

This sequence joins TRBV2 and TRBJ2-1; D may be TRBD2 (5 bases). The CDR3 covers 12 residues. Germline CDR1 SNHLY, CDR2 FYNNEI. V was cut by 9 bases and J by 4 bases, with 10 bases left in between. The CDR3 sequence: CASDGVYNEQFF. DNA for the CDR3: TGTGCCAGTGACGGGGTGTACAATGAGCAGTTCTTC.

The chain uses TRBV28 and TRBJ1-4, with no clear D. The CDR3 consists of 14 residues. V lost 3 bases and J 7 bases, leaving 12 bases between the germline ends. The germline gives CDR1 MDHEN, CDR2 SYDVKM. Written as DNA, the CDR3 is TGTGCCAGCAGTTTCGGGCAACCGGCTGAAAAACTGTTTTTT. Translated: CASSFGQPAEKLFF.

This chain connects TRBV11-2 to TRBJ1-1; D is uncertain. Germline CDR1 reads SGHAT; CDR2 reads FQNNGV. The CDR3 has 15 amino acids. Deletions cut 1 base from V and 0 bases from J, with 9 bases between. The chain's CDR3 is CASSLGQAMNTEAFF. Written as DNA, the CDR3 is TGTGCCAGCAGCTTAGGGCAGGCGATGAACACTGAAGCTTTCTTT.

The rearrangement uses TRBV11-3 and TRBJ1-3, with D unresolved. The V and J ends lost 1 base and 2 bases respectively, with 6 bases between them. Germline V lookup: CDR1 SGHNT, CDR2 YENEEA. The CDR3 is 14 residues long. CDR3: CASSLGRTGNTIYF. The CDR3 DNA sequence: TGTGCCAGCAGCTTAGGAAGGACTGGAAACACCATATATTTT.

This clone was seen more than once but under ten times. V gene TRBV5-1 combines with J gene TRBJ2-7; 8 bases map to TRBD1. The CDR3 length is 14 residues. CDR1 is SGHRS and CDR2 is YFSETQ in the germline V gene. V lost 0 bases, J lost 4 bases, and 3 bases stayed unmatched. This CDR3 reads CASSLDRGYYEQYF. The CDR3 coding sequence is TGCGCCAGCAGCTTGGACAGGGGGTATTACGAGCAGTACTTC.

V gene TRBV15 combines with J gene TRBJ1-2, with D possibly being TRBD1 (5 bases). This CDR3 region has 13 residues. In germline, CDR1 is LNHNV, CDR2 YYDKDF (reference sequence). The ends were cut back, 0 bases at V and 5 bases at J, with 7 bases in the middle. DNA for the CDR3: TGTGCCACCAGCAGAGAGACAGATTATGGCTACACCTTC. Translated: CATSRETDYGYTF. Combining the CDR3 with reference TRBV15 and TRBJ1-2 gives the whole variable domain DAMVIQNPRYQVTQFGKPVTLSCSQTLNHNVMYWYQQKSSQAPKLLFHYYDKDFNNEADTPDNFQSRRPNTSFCFLDIRSPGLGDTAMYLCATSRETDYGYTFGSGTRLTVV.

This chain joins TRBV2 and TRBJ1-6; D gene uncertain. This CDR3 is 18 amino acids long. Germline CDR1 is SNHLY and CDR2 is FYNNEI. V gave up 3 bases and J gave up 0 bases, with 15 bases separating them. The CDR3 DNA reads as TGTGCCAGCAGTGAGCGGGATTCTCAGAGCTCCTATAATTCACCCCTCCACTTT. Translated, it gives CASSERDSQSSYNSPLHF.

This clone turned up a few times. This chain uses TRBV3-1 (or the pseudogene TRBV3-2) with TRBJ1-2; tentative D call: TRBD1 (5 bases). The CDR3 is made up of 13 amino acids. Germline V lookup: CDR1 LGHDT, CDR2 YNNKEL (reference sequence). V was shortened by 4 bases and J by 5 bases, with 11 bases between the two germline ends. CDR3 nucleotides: TGTGCCAGCAGCCCAGGGAGGAGTTATGGCTACACCTTC. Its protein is CASSPGRSYGYTF.

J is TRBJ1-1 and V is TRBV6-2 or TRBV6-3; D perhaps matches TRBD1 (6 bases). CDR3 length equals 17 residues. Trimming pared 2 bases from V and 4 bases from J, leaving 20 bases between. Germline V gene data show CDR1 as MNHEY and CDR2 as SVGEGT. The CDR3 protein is CASSYIQGGSPFTEAFF. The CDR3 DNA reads TGTGCCAGCAGTTACATACAGGGCGGGAGCCCCTTCACTGAAGCTTTCTTT.

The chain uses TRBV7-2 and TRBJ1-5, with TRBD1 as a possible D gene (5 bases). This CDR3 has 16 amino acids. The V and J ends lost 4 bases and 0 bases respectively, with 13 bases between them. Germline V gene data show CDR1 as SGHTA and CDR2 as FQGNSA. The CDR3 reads CASSSSGGFSNQPQHF. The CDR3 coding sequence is TGTGCCAGCAGCTCCTCTGGGGGGTTTAGCAATCAGCCCCAGCATTTT.

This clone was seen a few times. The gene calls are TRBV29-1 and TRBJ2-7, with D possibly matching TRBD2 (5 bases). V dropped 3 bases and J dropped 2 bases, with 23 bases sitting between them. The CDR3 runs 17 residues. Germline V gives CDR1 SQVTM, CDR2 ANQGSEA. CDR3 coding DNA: TGCAGCGTTGAGGGCACCCGTCGGGGTACGTCGACCTACGAGCAGTACTTC. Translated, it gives CSVEGTRRGTSTYEQYF.

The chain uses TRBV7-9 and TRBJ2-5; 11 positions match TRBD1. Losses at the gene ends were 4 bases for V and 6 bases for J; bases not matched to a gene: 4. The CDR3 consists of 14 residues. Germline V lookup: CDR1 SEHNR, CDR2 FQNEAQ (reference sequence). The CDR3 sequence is CASSSGTGGKTQYF. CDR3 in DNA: TGTGCCAGCAGCTCAGGGACAGGGGGAAAGACCCAGTACTTC.

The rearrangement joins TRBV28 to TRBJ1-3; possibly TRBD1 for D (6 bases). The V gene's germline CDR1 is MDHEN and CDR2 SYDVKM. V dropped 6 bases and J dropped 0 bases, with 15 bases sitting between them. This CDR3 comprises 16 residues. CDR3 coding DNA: TGTGCCAGCAGCAACTACGGGACAACCTCTGGAAACACCATATATTTT. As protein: CASSNYGTTSGNTIYF.

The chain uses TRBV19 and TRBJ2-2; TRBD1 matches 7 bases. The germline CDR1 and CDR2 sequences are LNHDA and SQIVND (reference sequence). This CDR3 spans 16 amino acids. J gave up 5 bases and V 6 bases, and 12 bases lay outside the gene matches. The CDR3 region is CASRRTGGRDTGELFF. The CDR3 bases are TGTGCCAGTAGAAGGACAGGCGGACGAGATACCGGGGAGCTGTTTTTT.

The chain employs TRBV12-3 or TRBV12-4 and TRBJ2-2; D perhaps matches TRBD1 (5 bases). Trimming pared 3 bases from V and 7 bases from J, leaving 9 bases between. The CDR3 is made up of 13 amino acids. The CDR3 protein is CASSLGQIGELFF. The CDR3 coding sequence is TGTGCCAGCAGTTTGGGGCAGATCGGGGAGCTGTTTTTT.

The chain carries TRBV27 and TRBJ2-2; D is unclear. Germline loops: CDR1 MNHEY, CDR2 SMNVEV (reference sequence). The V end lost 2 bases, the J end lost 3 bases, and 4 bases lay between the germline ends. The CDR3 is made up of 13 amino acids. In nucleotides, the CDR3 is TGTGCCAGCAGTTTAGGGGACACCGGGGAGCTGTTTTTT. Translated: CASSLGDTGELFF.

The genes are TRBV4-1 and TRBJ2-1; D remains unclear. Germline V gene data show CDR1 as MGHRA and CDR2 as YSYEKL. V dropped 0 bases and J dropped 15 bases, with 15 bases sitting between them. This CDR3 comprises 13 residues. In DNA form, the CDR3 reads TGCGCCAGCAGCCAAGAACAGAAAGGTCTCCGGTTCTTC. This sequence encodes CASSQEQKGLRFF.

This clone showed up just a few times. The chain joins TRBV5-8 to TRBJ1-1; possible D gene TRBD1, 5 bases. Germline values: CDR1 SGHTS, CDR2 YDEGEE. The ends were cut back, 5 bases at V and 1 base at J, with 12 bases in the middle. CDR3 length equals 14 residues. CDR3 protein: CASRFRAGNTEAFF. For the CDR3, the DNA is TGTGCCAGCAGATTCAGGGCAGGGAACACTGAAGCTTTCTTT.

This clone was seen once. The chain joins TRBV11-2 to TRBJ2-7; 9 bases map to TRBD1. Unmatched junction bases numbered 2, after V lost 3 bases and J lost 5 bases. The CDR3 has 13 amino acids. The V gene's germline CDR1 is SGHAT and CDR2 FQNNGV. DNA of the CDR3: TGTGCCAGCAGCTTCACAGGGGGCGACGAGCAGTACTTC. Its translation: CASSFTGGDEQYF.

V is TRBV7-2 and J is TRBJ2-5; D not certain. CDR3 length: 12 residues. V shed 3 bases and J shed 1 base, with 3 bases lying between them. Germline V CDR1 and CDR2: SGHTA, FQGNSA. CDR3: CASSFSQETQYF. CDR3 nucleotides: TGTGCCAGCAGCTTCAGCCAAGAGACCCAGTACTTC.

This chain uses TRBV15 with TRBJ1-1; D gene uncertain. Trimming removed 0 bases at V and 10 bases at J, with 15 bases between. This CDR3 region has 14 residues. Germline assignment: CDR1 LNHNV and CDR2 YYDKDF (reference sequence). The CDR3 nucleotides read TGTGCCACCAGCAGAGATCCGGACTCTCCGAGAGCTTTCTTT. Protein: CATSRDPDSPRAFF.

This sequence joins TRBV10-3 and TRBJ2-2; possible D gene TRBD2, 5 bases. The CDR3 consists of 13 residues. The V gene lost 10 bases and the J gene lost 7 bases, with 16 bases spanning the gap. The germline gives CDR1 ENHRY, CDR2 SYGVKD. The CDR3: CATTRPGNGELFF. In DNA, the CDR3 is TGTGCCACTACAAGGCCGGGGAACGGGGAGCTGTTTTTT.